One sample yielded the 30 T cell receptor beta chains listed below, sequenced in a study of cytomegalovirus exposure and HLA in healthy donors. This PCR relied on a set of 60 Vbeta primers and 13 Jbeta primers. Assay used: immunoSEQ multiplex PCR; TCRdb lists only in-frame clones, some missing. The data hold roughly 120,000 clones, with around three quarters observed a single time. The specimen was PBMCs. The origin of the receptors is a woman younger than 35 in good health and CMV-seropositive.

The chain couples TRBV11-2 to TRBJ2-1; TRBD2 agrees at 9 bases. J was trimmed by 8 bases and V by 4 bases; bases with no gene match: 6. In germline, CDR1 is SGHAT, CDR2 FQNNGV. CDR3 length: 14 residues. CDR3 nucleotides: TGTGCCAGCAGCTCTTATAGCGGGAGAGATGAGCAGTTCTTC. It is translated as CASSSYSGRDEQFF.

The chain recombines TRBV18 with TRBJ2-1; maybe TRBD1 (7 bases). Trimming left V 3 bases short and J 4 bases short, with 16 bases between. The germline gives CDR1 KGHSH, CDR2 LQKENI. This CDR3 has 16 residues. Here the CDR3 DNA reads TGTGCCAGCTCACCCTTGGAGGGGGCACGGTACAATGAGCAGTTCTTC. This codes for CASSPLEGARYNEQFF. Supplemented by reference TRBV18 and TRBJ2-1, the full variable domain reads NAGVMQNPRHLVRRRGQEARLRCSPMKGHSHVYWYRQLPEEGLKFMVYLQKENIIDESGMPKERFSAEFPKEGPSILRIQQVVRGDSAAYFCASSPLEGARYNEQFFGPGTRLTVL.

V gene TRBV27 combines with J gene TRBJ2-7; D uncertain. V was cut by 2 bases and J by 3 bases, with 17 bases left in between. This CDR3 has 16 amino acids. Germline values: CDR1 MNHEY, CDR2 SMNVEV (reference sequence). The CDR3 DNA is TGTGCCAGCAGTTTAAGAAACCATAGAGGCCTCTACGAGCAGTACTTC. It encodes CASSLRNHRGLYEQYF.

The V gene is TRBV27, the J gene TRBJ2-2; D not resolved. Germline CDR1 is MNHEY and CDR2 is SMNVEV (reference sequence). The V and J ends lost 7 bases and 7 bases respectively, with 10 bases between them. This CDR3 comprises 12 residues. This CDR3 reads CASKPPGGELFF. The CDR3 DNA sequence: TGTGCCAGCAAACCTCCAGGCGGGGAGCTGTTTTTT.

The chain joins TRBV6-5 to TRBJ1-1; tentative D call: TRBD1 (6 bases). Per germline, CDR1 MNHEY and CDR2 SVGAGI. Trimming took off 4 bases at V and 2 bases at J, with 11 bases between the two ends. The CDR3 loop spans 14 amino acids. The CDR3 DNA sequence: TGTGCCAGCAGTTCTAGGACAGTCAACACTGAAGCTTTCTTT. Amino acid sequence: CASSSRTVNTEAFF.

CDR3 loop: CASSPSKASGEAFF. CDR3 nucleotide sequence: TGTGCCAGCAGTCCAAGTAAAGCATCCGGTGAAGCTTTCTTT. The chain recombines TRBV27 with TRBJ1-1, with D unresolved. The CDR3 contains 14 residues. Germline CDR1 and CDR2: MNHEY and SMNVEV (reference sequence). The V gene lost 5 bases and the J gene lost 7 bases, with 17 bases spanning the gap.

V and J are TRBV7-2 and TRBJ1-4, with 9 bases that match TRBD1. V shed 4 bases, J shed 1 base, and the junction held 10 bases outside the gene matches. Germline CDR1 is SGHTA and CDR2 is FQGNSA. The CDR3 totals 18 residues. The CDR3 coding sequence is TGTGCCAGCAGCTCCAGGACAGGGGTAATTGGAACTAATGAAAAACTGTTTTTT. Amino acid sequence: CASSSRTGVIGTNEKLFF.

This chain links TRBV28 with TRBJ2-7, with D hard to call. The CDR3 is 12 amino acids. Germline CDR1 is MDHEN and CDR2 is SYDVKM. Trimming left V 3 bases short and J 4 bases short, with 7 bases between. CDR3 protein: CASSFKTYEQYF. DNA of the CDR3: TGTGCCAGCAGTTTTAAAACTTACGAGCAGTACTTC.

This chain uses TRBV19 with TRBJ1-4; 9 bases align to TRBD1. The germline CDR1 and CDR2 sequences are LNHDA and SQIVND (reference sequence). The V gene end was trimmed by 6 bases and the J gene end by 7 bases; junction bases not matched to a gene: 9. The length of the CDR3 is 15 residues. Here the CDR3 reads CASSLSGTGREKLFF. In DNA, the CDR3 is TGTGCCAGTAGCTTATCCGGGACAGGGCGTGAAAAACTGTTTTTT.

V gene TRBV18 combines with J gene TRBJ1-5; D gene ambiguous. Germline loops: CDR1 KGHSH, CDR2 LQKENI. This CDR3 comprises 14 residues. Trimming pared 0 bases from V and 4 bases from J, leaving 7 bases between. The CDR3 DNA follows: TGTGCCAGCTCACCACCCAGTCCTAATCAGCCCCAGCATTTT. This gives the protein CASSPPSPNQPQHF.

The chain has TRBV28 and TRBJ1-2, with D possibly matching TRBD1 (6 bases). Trimming removed 6 bases from V and 4 bases from J, with 12 bases in between. The CDR3 runs to 13 residues. Germline CDR1 MDHEN, CDR2 SYDVKM. CDR3 nucleotide sequence: TGTGCCAGCAGCACCAGGGGCGCCTATGGCTACACCTTC. Encoded protein: CASSTRGAYGYTF.

This clone was recorded a few times. The chain carries TRBV27 and TRBJ2-1; 8 bases fit TRBD1. CDR3 length: 14 amino acids. In germline, CDR1 is MNHEY, CDR2 SMNVEV (reference sequence). V gave up 3 bases and J gave up 4 bases; unmatched junction bases: 2. CDR3 in amino acids: CASSFHRGYNEQFF. The CDR3 DNA sequence: TGTGCCAGCAGTTTCCACAGGGGGTACAATGAGCAGTTCTTC.

The chain has TRBV5-1 and TRBJ2-1; TRBD2 agrees at 7 bases. This CDR3 is built from 17 residues. Germline loops: CDR1 SGHRS, CDR2 YFSETQ. With 0 bases clipped from V and 10 bases from J, the junction kept 16 bases outside the gene matches. This CDR3 is CASSLEVAGDGLGEQFF. Here the CDR3 DNA reads TGCGCCAGCAGCTTGGAAGTTGCGGGAGACGGGTTAGGGGAGCAGTTCTTC.

The chain is built from TRBV4-1 and TRBJ2-1, with D perhaps TRBD2 (6 bases). The germline V gene encodes CDR1 MGHRA and CDR2 YSYEKL. This CDR3 spans 15 amino acids. V lost 1 base to trimming and J lost 6 bases, with 13 bases between them. The CDR3 region is CASSQVAGPPNEQFF. CDR3 nucleotides: TGCGCCAGCAGCCAAGTGGCGGGACCGCCCAATGAGCAGTTCTTC.

The chain couples TRBV6-5 to TRBJ1-6; D gene unclear. CDR3 length: 13 amino acids. V gave up 0 bases and J gave up 14 bases, with 11 bases separating them. Germline V gene data show CDR1 as MNHEY and CDR2 as SVGAGI. The CDR3 DNA reads TGTGCCAGCAGTTACTCGATGGGGAGGTCCCTCCACTTT. Amino acids: CASSYSMGRSLHF.

The chain joins TRBV5-1 to TRBJ1-2, with 9 positions matching TRBD1. This CDR3 is built from 15 residues. Trimming at V came to 0 bases and at J to 8 bases, leaving 8 bases not matched to a gene. Germline V gene lookup returns CDR1 SGHRS and CDR2 YFSETQ. CDR3 amino acids: CASSLDASGQGGYTF. CDR3 bases: TGCGCCAGCAGCTTGGACGCTTCGGGACAGGGAGGCTACACCTTC.

This chain links TRBV10-3 with TRBJ2-7; TRBD1 agrees at 12 bases. The CDR3 is 13 residues long. Germline CDR1 ENHRY, CDR2 SYGVKD. The V segment lost 11 bases and the J segment 7 bases; nucleotides outside the gene matches: 9. In nucleotides, the CDR3 is TGTGCCGGATCAGTGGGACAGGGGGCAGAGCAGTACTTC. Protein sequence: CAGSVGQGAEQYF.

V usage is TRBV18 and J usage is TRBJ2-5; TRBD2 matches at 8 bases. After removal of 4 bases from V and 1 base from J, the junction contained 8 bases not matched to a gene. Germline CDR1 is KGHSH and CDR2 is LQKENI. The CDR3 covers 16 residues. In nucleotides, the CDR3 is TGTGCCAGCTCACGCCGAGCGGGAGAAATCCAAGAGACCCAGTACTTC. This gives the protein CASSRRAGEIQETQYF. The complete variable domain, with remaining parts taken from reference TRBV18 and TRBJ2-5, reads NAGVMQNPRHLVRRRGQEARLRCSPMKGHSHVYWYRQLPEEGLKFMVYLQKENIIDESGMPKERFSAEFPKEGPSILRIQQVVRGDSAAYFCASSRRAGEIQETQYFGPGTRLLVL.

The chain has TRBV27 and TRBJ2-1; TRBD2 agrees at 11 bases. J was trimmed by 4 bases and V by 5 bases; bases with no gene match: 4. Germline CDR1 is MNHEY and CDR2 is SMNVEV (reference sequence). The CDR3 extends over 15 amino acids. The CDR3 DNA reads TGTGCCAGCAGTCGCGGGACTAGCGGTTACAATGAGCAGTTCTTC. Its translation is CASSRGTSGYNEQFF.

This chain joins TRBV25-1 and TRBJ2-5; 7 bases match TRBD1. The CDR3 is 13 residues long. Germline V gene sequence: CDR1 MGHDK, CDR2 SYGVNS. J was trimmed by 3 bases and V by 8 bases; bases with no gene match: 6. This chain's CDR3 is CASETGWEETQYF. In DNA form, the CDR3 reads TGTGCCAGCGAGACAGGGTGGGAAGAGACCCAGTACTTC.

The rearrangement uses TRBV18 and TRBJ2-1, with D tentatively TRBD2 (5 bases). Deletions cut 2 bases from V and 2 bases from J, with 13 bases between. Germline CDR1 is KGHSH and CDR2 is LQKENI. The CDR3 runs to 16 residues. CDR3 sequence reads: CASSPLSSGTYNEQFF. In DNA, the CDR3 is TGTGCCAGCTCACCATTATCCTCCGGGACCTACAATGAGCAGTTCTTC.

This clone turned up a few times. The genes are TRBV7-3 and TRBJ1-1, with a weak D call TRBD1 (5 bases). CDR1 SGHTA and CDR2 FQGTGA come from the germline V gene. The CDR3 length is 11 residues. The ends were cut back, 5 bases at V and 7 bases at J, with 8 bases in the middle. For the CDR3, the DNA is TGTGCCAGCAGCACGGGGGGTGAAGCTTTCTTT. It is translated as CASSTGGEAFF.

Notes on this clone: Different DNA sequences within this sample yield the same CDR3. J is TRBJ1-1 and V is TRBV28; no firm D call. Germline V lookup: CDR1 MDHEN, CDR2 SYDVKM. The V gene lost 6 bases and the J gene lost 0 bases, with 5 bases spanning the gap. The CDR3 contains 12 residues. The CDR3 here is CASSPMNTEAFF. DNA for the CDR3: TGTGCCAGCAGCCCCATGAACACTGAAGCTTTCTTT.

The chain carries TRBV5-6 and TRBJ1-1; D call uncertain. This CDR3 has 13 residues. Germline V gene sequence: CDR1 SGHDT, CDR2 YYEEEE. V was clipped by 2 bases and J by 1 base, with 6 bases between them. The CDR3 is CASSFNSNTEAFF. The CDR3 DNA is TGTGCCAGCAGCTTTAACTCGAACACTGAAGCTTTCTTT.

The sample holds one count of this clone. The J gene is TRBJ2-2, the V gene TRBV27; 14 nucleotides agree with TRBD2. The ends lost 6 bases at V and 8 bases at J; junction bases unmatched: 11. This CDR3 comprises 17 residues. Per the germline V gene, CDR1 is MNHEY and CDR2 is SMNVEV (reference sequence). CDR3 in amino acids: CASRISPGLAGAGELFF. CDR3 in DNA: TGTGCCAGCAGGATTAGCCCGGGACTAGCGGGAGCGGGGGAGCTGTTTTTT.

The rearrangement uses TRBV7-3 and TRBJ2-5, with D possibly matching TRBD2 (6 bases). V shed 4 bases and J shed 3 bases, with 9 bases lying between them. The CDR3 is 13 residues long. Germline-derived CDR1 and CDR2 are SGHTA and FQGTGA. The CDR3 loop is CASSSAGKETQYF. CDR3 DNA: TGTGCCAGCAGCTCCGCGGGGAAAGAGACCCAGTACTTC.

Here the CDR3 DNA reads TGCGCCAGCAGCTTGGTTGCGGCTTACGAGCAGTACTTC. Encoded protein: CASSLVAAYEQYF. The J gene is TRBJ2-7, the V gene TRBV5-1; D is unclear. V gave up 0 bases and J gave up 4 bases, with 8 bases separating them. Germline assignment: CDR1 SGHRS and CDR2 YFSETQ. The CDR3 is 13 amino acids.

The V and J genes are TRBV30 and TRBJ2-2; tentatively, D is TRBD2 (6 bases). The CDR3 consists of 20 residues. CDR1 GTSNPN and CDR2 SVGIG come from the germline V gene (reference sequence). V shed 0 bases and J shed 4 bases, with 27 bases lying between them. The CDR3 bases are TGTGCCTGGAGTGTACGAGTTTGGGAGCAGGCGGGGCTGGCCACCGGGGAGCTGTTTTTT. Protein: CAWSVRVWEQAGLATGELFF. The full variable domain, in which reference TRBV30 and TRBJ2-2 provide the parts outside the CDR3, is SQTIHQWPATLVQPVGSPLSLECTVEGTSNPNLYWYRQAAGRGLQLLFYSVGIGQISSEVPQNLSASRPQDRQFILSSKKLLLSDSGFYLCAWSVRVWEQAGLATGELFFGEGSRLTVL.

The rearrangement joins TRBV9 to TRBJ2-1, with 9 bases matching TRBD2. CDR3 length equals 14 residues. Germline trimming cut 4 bases from V and 8 bases from J; bases unmatched to any gene: 7. Germline CDR1 reads SGDLS; CDR2 reads YYNGEE. The CDR3 DNA reads as TGTGCCAGCAGCCTCGGACTAGCGAGCGATGAGCAGTTCTTC. It encodes CASSLGLASDEQFF.

V and J are TRBV9 and TRBJ1-4; 7 bases are shared with TRBD1. The CDR3 length is 15 residues. V was clipped by 0 bases and J by 4 bases; unmatched bases: 3. Per germline, CDR1 SGDLS and CDR2 YYNGEE. CDR3 DNA: TGTGCCAGCAGCGTAGGGACAGGAATTAATGAAAAACTGTTTTTT. Protein product: CASSVGTGINEKLFF.